Listed below are T cell receptor beta chains from one sample, sequenced in a study of cytomegalovirus exposure and HLA in healthy donors. TCRdb's copy holds only in-frame clones and misses some; the assay was immunoSEQ multiplex PCR. The sample carries hundreds of thousands of clones, 82% recorded once. The material sequenced was PBMCs. These receptors came from a woman aged 35 to 49 in good health and CMV-seronegative. Each CDR3 is given with its conserved first and last residue. The D gene is left open where the match is weak. Clone size is shown for a subset of rows, as once, few, many or a class of expanded clone.

v_gene,d_gene,abundance,j_gene,CDR3aa,CDR3nt
TRBV6-5,TRBD1,-,TRBJ1-6,CASSYQGTVLGSPLHF,TGTGCCAGCAGTTACCAGGGGACAGTCCTTGGGTCACCCCTCCACTTT
TRBV7-9,-,-,TRBJ2-4,CASSLGQGGKNIQYF,TGTGCCAGCAGCTTAGGCCAGGGTGGCAAAAACATTCAGTACTTC
TRBV5-4,TRBD1,-,TRBJ1-2,CASSLGRSGGQGGGYTF,TGTGCCAGCAGCCTAGGAAGATCCGGGGGACAGGGCGGCGGCTACACCTTC
TRBV18,-,-,TRBJ2-3,CASSPPTRTDTQYF,TGTGCCAGCTCACCCCCGACTCGCACAGATACGCAGTATTTT
TRBV27,TRBD1,-,TRBJ1-6,CASSDRGTYNSPLHF,TGTGCCAGCTCCGACAGGGGTACGTATAATTCACCCCTCCACTTT
TRBV30,-,-,TRBJ2-7,CAWSPKGLSSYEQYF,TGTGCCTGGAGTCCAAAGGGGTTAAGCTCCTACGAGCAGTACTTC
TRBV7-6,TRBD2,-,TRBJ2-2,CASSSGVAGLDGELFF,TGTGCCAGCAGCTCCGGGGTAGCGGGGCTCGACGGGGAGCTGTTTTTT
TRBV5-6,-,-,TRBJ1-6,CASSLVGGYSYNSPLHF,TGTGCCAGCAGCTTGGTTGGGGGCTACTCCTATAATTCACCCCTCCACTTT
TRBV10-1,TRBD2,-,TRBJ2-3,CASSPGTSGTDTQYF,TGCGCCAGCAGTCCAGGGACTAGCGGCACAGATACGCAGTATTTT
TRBV30,TRBD1,-,TRBJ2-1,CAWSEGTGVGNEQFF,TGTGCCTGGAGTGAGGGAACAGGGGTGGGCAATGAGCAGTTCTTC
TRBV30,TRBD1,-,TRBJ2-1,CAWSVLLGTGRGNEQFF,TGTGCCTGGAGTGTACTTCTGGGGACAGGGAGAGGCAATGAGCAGTTCTTC
TRBV6-1,TRBD1,-,TRBJ1-5,CASGDSRNQPQHF,TGTGCCAGCGGGGACAGTCGTAATCAGCCCCAGCATTTT
TRBV28,-,-,TRBJ1-1,CASSFRGAEAFF,TGTGCCAGCAGTTTTAGGGGTGCTGAAGCTTTCTTT
TRBV6-5,TRBD1,-,TRBJ2-1,CASSLDRVVNEQFF,TGTGCCAGCAGTTTGGACAGGGTGGTCAATGAGCAGTTCTTC
TRBV7-9,TRBD1,-,TRBJ1-2,CASSFEDRVHGYTF,TGTGCCAGCAGCTTTGAAGACAGGGTGCATGGCTACACCTTC
TRBV6-5,-,-,TRBJ2-3,CASSPGGTDTQYF,TGTGCCAGCAGCCCAGGGGGCACAGATACGCAGTATTTT
TRBV7-8,-,-,TRBJ1-5,CASSLEFRGNQPQHF,TGTGCCAGCAGCTTAGAGTTTCGGGGAAATCAGCCCCAGCATTTT
TRBV5-6,-,few,TRBJ2-1,CASSLGGANEQFF,TGTGCCAGCAGCTTGGGCGGGGCCAATGAGCAGTTCTTC
TRBV30,-,-,TRBJ1-1,CAWRGRRGTEAFF,TGTGCCTGGAGGGGGCGGAGAGGAACTGAAGCTTTCTTT
TRBV14,-,-,TRBJ1-2,CASSQGANYGYTF,TGTGCCAGCAGCCAAGGGGCGAACTATGGCTACACCTTC
TRBV6-1,TRBD1,-,TRBJ2-3,CASSWTGLSTDTQYF,TGTGCCAGCAGCTGGACAGGGCTAAGCACAGATACGCAGTATTTT
TRBV7-9,TRBD2,-,TRBJ2-2,CASRPGLAGGDPTGELFF,TGTGCCAGCAGGCCGGGACTAGCGGGGGGGGATCCGACCGGGGAGCTGTTTTTT
TRBV6-1,-,few,TRBJ1-5,CASSEAWSGNQPQHF,TGTGCCAGCAGTGAAGCGTGGTCGGGTAATCAGCCCCAGCATTTT
TRBV9,TRBD1,-,TRBJ2-5,CASSVSEGALQETQYF,TGTGCCAGCAGCGTAAGTGAGGGGGCACTACAAGAGACCCAGTACTTC
TRBV7-9,-,-,TRBJ2-1,CSSNSDRNEQFF,TGTTCCAGCAATTCTGACAGGAATGAGCAGTTCTTC
TRBV7-2,-,-,TRBJ1-1,CASSLAPGTLNTEAFF,TGTGCCAGCAGCTTAGCCCCAGGGACATTGAACACTGAAGCTTTCTTT
TRBV5-6,-,-,TRBJ2-3,CASSMTGTDTQYF,TGTGCCAGCAGCATGACTGGCACAGATACGCAGTATTTT
TRBV5-6,TRBD1,-,TRBJ2-1,CASSRTGWAQFF,TGTGCCAGCAGCAGGACAGGGTGGGCGCAGTTCTTC
TRBV4-2,TRBD1,-,TRBJ1-2,CASSQLPGQGAYGYTF,TGTGCCAGCAGCCAACTTCCCGGACAGGGGGCCTATGGCTACACCTTC
TRBV19,TRBD1,-,TRBJ2-7,CASSLQGAYEQYF,TGTGCCAGTAGTCTGCAGGGGGCCTACGAGCAGTACTTC
TRBV12-5,-,-,TRBJ1-6,CASGLVGRDWSPLHF,TGTGCTAGTGGTTTGGTGGGGAGGGATTGGTCACCCCTCCACTTT
TRBV7-3,TRBD2,-,TRBJ2-5,CASSPLSGVGETQYF,TGTGCCAGCAGCCCCCTTAGCGGGGTTGGGGAGACCCAGTACTTC
TRBV18,TRBD1,-,TRBJ2-2,CASSQRQGMTGELFF,TGTGCCAGCTCACAGAGACAGGGGATGACCGGGGAGCTGTTTTTT
TRBV6-6,-,-,TRBJ1-2,CASIKPNYGYTF,TGTGCCAGCATAAAGCCTAACTATGGCTACACCTTC
TRBV5-6,TRBD1,-,TRBJ2-3,CASRSRDRGPDTQYF,TGTGCCAGCAGATCCCGGGACAGGGGGCCAGATACGCAGTATTTT
TRBV7-6,TRBD2,once,TRBJ2-3,CASSSGGSGRADTQYF,TGTGCCAGCAGCTCTGGGGGTAGCGGGAGGGCAGATACGCAGTATTTT
TRBV27,TRBD1,-,TRBJ1-2,CASSLTGSNYGYTF,TGTGCCAGCAGTTTGACAGGGTCTAACTATGGCTACACCTTC
TRBV11-2,TRBD2,-,TRBJ2-3,CASTLMASGTDTQYF,TGTGCCAGCACCCTAATGGCTAGCGGTACAGATACGCAGTATTTT
TRBV30,-,-,TRBJ1-4,CAWSPQIGEKLFF,TGTGCCTGGAGTCCACAGATAGGAGAAAAACTGTTTTTT
TRBV7-3,TRBD2,few,TRBJ2-1,CASSNSGGSYNEQFF,TGTGCCAGCAGCAATAGCGGGGGTTCCTACAATGAGCAGTTCTTC
TRBV29-1,-,-,TRBJ1-1,CSVESYTEAFF,TGCAGCGTTGAGAGTTACACTGAAGCTTTCTTT
TRBV5-4,-,-,TRBJ2-2,CASSSPGHPTGELFF,TGTGCCAGCAGCTCCCCGGGACACCCGACCGGGGAGCTGTTTTTT
TRBV15,-,-,TRBJ1-5,CSTSREKRQPQHF,TGTTCCACCAGCAGAGAGAAGAGGCAGCCCCAGCATTTT
TRBV4-2,-,-,TRBJ2-7,CASSQGTGVREQYF,TGTGCCAGCAGCCAAGGGACGGGGGTCCGGGAGCAGTACTTC
TRBV28,TRBD1,once,TRBJ1-1,CASSLGQMNTEAFF,TGTGCCAGCAGCCTGGGACAGATGAACACTGAAGCTTTCTTT
TRBV7-9,-,once,TRBJ2-7,CASTLGLSGDYEQYF,TGTGCCAGCACCTTAGGGTTGAGCGGAGACTACGAGCAGTACTTC
TRBV2,TRBD2,few,TRBJ2-5,CASSHPETSGGFGEETQYF,TGTGCCAGCAGCCATCCAGAGACTAGCGGGGGGTTTGGAGAAGAGACCCAGTACTTC
TRBV5-1,-,few,TRBJ1-1,CASSLAVGGTEAFF,TGCGCCAGCAGCTTGGCCGTGGGAGGCACTGAAGCTTTCTTT
TRBV7-2,-,-,TRBJ1-3,CASSLAGGGDAIYF,TGTGCCAGCAGCTTAGCGGGGGGGGGTGACGCCATATATTTT
TRBV7-2,-,-,TRBJ2-3,CASSLAHPGTDTQYF,TGTGCCAGCAGCTTAGCGCATCCCGGGACAGATACGCAGTATTTT
TRBV30,TRBD2,once,TRBJ2-1,CACPLRGLGANEQFF,TGTGCCTGTCCTCTAAGGGGACTAGGCGCGAATGAGCAGTTCTTC
TRBV28,TRBD1,-,TRBJ1-4,CASSLRTGARPEKLFF,TGTGCCAGCAGTTTGAGGACAGGCGCCCGGCCTGAAAAACTGTTTTTT
TRBV5-6,TRBD1,-,TRBJ2-1,CASSSIQGASYNEQFF,TGTGCCAGCAGCAGTATACAGGGGGCCTCCTACAATGAGCAGTTCTTC
TRBV29-1,-,-,TRBJ2-1,CSVEGSGTSYEQFF,TGCAGCGTTGAAGGGAGCGGAACCTCCTATGAGCAGTTCTTC
TRBV29-1,-,-,TRBJ2-5,CSVARHSQETQYF,TGCAGCGTTGCCCGACACTCACAAGAGACCCAGTACTTC
TRBV6-1,-,-,TRBJ2-1,CASSESLGGSYNEQFF,TGTGCCAGCAGTGAGAGCTTGGGGGGCTCCTACAATGAGCAGTTCTTC
TRBV5-1,-,-,TRBJ2-1,CASIDWSSYNEQFF,TGCGCCAGCATCGACTGGAGCTCCTACAATGAGCAGTTCTTC